Following are 11 T cell receptor beta chains from one sample sequenced in a study of cytomegalovirus exposure and HLA in healthy donors. PCR used 60 Vbeta primers and 13 Jbeta primers. Libraries were prepared by immunoSEQ multiplex PCR; TCRdb keeps only in-frame clonotypes and omits some of them. The sample has about 130,000 clones; roughly three quarters are singletons. Sequencing used PBMCs. The receptors stem from a male donor in good health and CMV-seronegative.

J is TRBJ1-6 and V is TRBV7-2; D gene ambiguous. Germline CDR1 SGHTA, CDR2 FQGNSA. This CDR3 spans 16 amino acids. The ends were cut back, 3 bases at V and 2 bases at J, with 11 bases in the middle. CDR3 sequence (DNA): TGTGCCAGCAGCTTTTTGGGTGGAGCCTATAATTCACCCCTCCACTTT. This encodes CASSFLGGAYNSPLHF.

The CDR3 DNA follows: TGTGCCAGCAGCTCGGGACAGTACGAGCAGTACTTC. Residues: CASSSGQYEQYF. V usage is TRBV5-4 and J usage is TRBJ2-7; TRBD1 aligns across 7 bases. V was pared by 3 bases and J by 4 bases, with 1 base of the junction left unmatched. The CDR3 contains 12 residues. From germline, CDR1 is SGHNT and CDR2 YYREEE (reference sequence). Full variable domain (missing parts from reference TRBV5-4 and TRBJ2-7): ETGVTQSPTHLIKTRGQQVTLRCSSQSGHNTVSWYQQALGQGPQFIFQYYREEENGRGNFPPRFSGLQFPNYSSELNVNALELDDSALYLCASSSGQYEQYFGPGTRLTVT.

The V gene is TRBV5-1, the J gene TRBJ2-5; 8 nucleotides align to TRBD1. From germline, CDR1 is SGHRS and CDR2 YFSETQ. The ends lost 5 bases at V and 2 bases at J; junction bases unmatched: 5. The CDR3 totals 14 residues. CDR3 protein: CASSGTGLQETQYF. As DNA, the CDR3 is TGCGCCAGCAGTGGGACAGGCCTACAAGAGACCCAGTACTTC.

This clone was seen once. This chain links TRBV5-5 with TRBJ2-1; TRBD2 aligns across 7 bases. V lost 6 bases to trimming and J lost 5 bases; unmatched junction nucleotides: 5. The CDR3 contains 13 residues. The germline V gene has CDR1 SGHKS and CDR2 YYEKEE (reference sequence). DNA of the CDR3: TGTGCCAGCAACCGGGGGGTTAACAATGAGCAGTTCTTC. It yields the protein CASNRGVNNEQFF.

This chain connects TRBV15 to TRBJ2-1; 10 bases map to TRBD2. J gave up 8 bases and V 0 bases, and 10 bases lay outside the gene matches. The CDR3 runs to 17 residues. Germline V gene lookup returns CDR1 LNHNV and CDR2 YYDKDF (reference sequence). The CDR3 is CATSRDPGLAYTDEQFF. The CDR3 coding sequence is TGTGCCACCAGCAGAGACCCGGGACTAGCGTATACGGATGAGCAGTTCTTC.

This sequence joins TRBV15 and TRBJ2-5, with 7 bases that match TRBD1. Unmatched junction bases numbered 9, after V lost 2 bases and J lost 3 bases. This CDR3 is 16 amino acids long. Germline V gene sequence: CDR1 LNHNV, CDR2 YYDKDF (reference sequence). CDR3: CATSRPHRGGEETQYF. CDR3 in DNA: TGTGCCACCAGCAGACCCCACAGGGGTGGGGAAGAGACCCAGTACTTC. Complete variable domain (other parts from reference TRBV15 and TRBJ2-5): DAMVIQNPRYQVTQFGKPVTLSCSQTLNHNVMYWYQQKSSQAPKLLFHYYDKDFNNEADTPDNFQSRRPNTSFCFLDIRSPGLGDTAMYLCATSRPHRGGEETQYFGPGTRLLVL.

This clone has more than one count but fewer than ten. The V call is TRBV6-4, the J call TRBJ2-7; possible D gene TRBD2, 6 bases. This CDR3 region has 8 residues. From germline, CDR1 is MRHNA and CDR2 SNTAGT. The CDR3 DNA reads TGTCGGAGGACTAAGCAGTACTTC. Its translation: CRRTKQYF.

The chain employs TRBV6-5 and TRBJ1-4; tentative D call: TRBD1 (5 bases). V lost 4 bases to trimming and J lost 6 bases, with 12 bases between them. CDR3 length: 14 residues. Germline V gene data show CDR1 as MNHEY and CDR2 as SVGAGI. CDR3 amino acids: CASSSQGGDEKLFF. The CDR3, as DNA: TGTGCCAGCAGTTCCCAGGGTGGGGATGAAAAACTGTTTTTT.

This clone appeared once. The genes are TRBV5-1 and TRBJ2-7; tentative D call: TRBD1 (6 bases). V was shortened by 3 bases and J by 3 bases, with 10 bases between the two germline ends. Germline assignment: CDR1 SGHRS and CDR2 YFSETQ. The CDR3 is made up of 13 amino acids. The CDR3 region has the DNA TGCGCCAGCAGCTCAGGACAGCTCTACGAGCAGTACTTC. Protein product: CASSSGQLYEQYF.

This chain links TRBV30 with TRBJ2-7; the D is unclear. The V and J ends lost 7 bases and 2 bases respectively, with 18 bases between them. CDR1 GTSNPN and CDR2 SVGIG come from the germline V gene (reference sequence). CDR3 length: 14 residues. The CDR3 DNA follows: TGTGCCTCTGCGTTCGCGTTCCCCCCCTACGAGCAGTACTTC. This encodes CASAFAFPPYEQYF.

This clone was counted a few times. This chain links TRBV5-1 with TRBJ1-4; D gene uncertain. The CDR3 is made up of 15 amino acids. Trimming pared 2 bases from V and 0 bases from J, leaving 8 bases between. Looked up from germline, CDR1 is SGHRS and CDR2 is YFSETQ. The CDR3 protein is CASSLDGTTNEKLFF. In DNA, the CDR3 is TGCGCCAGCAGCTTAGACGGGACAACTAATGAAAAACTGTTTTTT.